This T cell receptor (beta chain) stems from a study of blood T cell repertoires in COVID-19. Study in general: From the United States, Italy and Spain came samples of acute and convalescent COVID-19.

Two negative PCRs, clearance, or symptom resolution characterized the recovered Cohort 3 donors. Study processing details: Estimation of nucleated cell counts was performed using reference gene primer amplification. Profiling relied on immunoSEQ multiplex PCR, and the TCRdb table lists in-frame clones only, not all of them. Clone size and the V and J calls come from that table; the DNA yielded D and trimming. The table includes about 170,000 clones, roughly 83% detected once. The CDR3 covers 14 residues. Per germline, CDR1 GTSNPN and CDR2 SVGIG (reference sequence). V lost 8 bases to trimming and J lost 1 base; unmatched junction nucleotides: 8.

Material for sequencing was PBMCs or T cells enriched from blood (not recorded which). The TCR comes from a woman aged 45-60 years who had recovered from COVID-19. The chain uses TRBV30 and TRBJ2-5; 9 nucleotides agree with TRBD2. The CDR3: CAVRAGGLQETQYF. CDR3 DNA sequence: TGTGCCGTGCGGGCGGGAGGGCTCCAAGAGACCCAGTACTTC.